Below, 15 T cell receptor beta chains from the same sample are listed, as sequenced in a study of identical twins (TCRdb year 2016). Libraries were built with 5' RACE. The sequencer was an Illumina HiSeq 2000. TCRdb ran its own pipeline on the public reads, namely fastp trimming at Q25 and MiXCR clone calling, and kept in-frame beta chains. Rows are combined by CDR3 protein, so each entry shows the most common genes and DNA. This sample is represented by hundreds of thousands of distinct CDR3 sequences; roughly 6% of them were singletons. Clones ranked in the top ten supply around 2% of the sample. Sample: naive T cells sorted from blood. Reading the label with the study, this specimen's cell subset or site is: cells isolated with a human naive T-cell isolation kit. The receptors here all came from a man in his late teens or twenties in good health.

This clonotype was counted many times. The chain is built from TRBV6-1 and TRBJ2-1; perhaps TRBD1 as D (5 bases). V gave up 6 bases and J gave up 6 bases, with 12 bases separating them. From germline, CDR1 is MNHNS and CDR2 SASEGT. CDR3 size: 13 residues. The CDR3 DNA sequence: TGTGCCAGCAGGCAGGGAACCTTCAATGAGCAGTTCTTC. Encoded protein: CASRQGTFNEQFF.

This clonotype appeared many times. The CDR3 loop is CASSILAGVSGETQYF. DNA of the CDR3: TGTGCCAGCAGCATCCTAGCGGGAGTCTCCGGAGAGACCCAGTACTTC. V is TRBV7-8 and J is TRBJ2-5, with 10 bases that match TRBD2. This CDR3 is built from 16 residues. From germline, CDR1 is SGHVS and CDR2 FQNEAQ. J lost 4 bases, V lost 5 bases, and 10 bases had no gene match.

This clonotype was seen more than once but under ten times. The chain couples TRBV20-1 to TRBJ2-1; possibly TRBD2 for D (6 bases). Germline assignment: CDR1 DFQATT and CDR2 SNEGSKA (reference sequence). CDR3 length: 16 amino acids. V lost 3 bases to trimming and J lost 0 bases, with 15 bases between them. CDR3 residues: CSARPLAPSSYNEQFF. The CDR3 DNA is TGCAGTGCTAGGCCGCTAGCGCCTAGCTCCTACAATGAGCAGTTCTTC.

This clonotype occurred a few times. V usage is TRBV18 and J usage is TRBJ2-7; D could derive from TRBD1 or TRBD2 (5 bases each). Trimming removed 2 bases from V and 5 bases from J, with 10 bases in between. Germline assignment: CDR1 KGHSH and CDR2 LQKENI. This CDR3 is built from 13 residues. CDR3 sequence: CASSPSRDHEQYF. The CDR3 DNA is TGTGCCAGCTCACCATCCCGGGACCACGAGCAGTACTTC.

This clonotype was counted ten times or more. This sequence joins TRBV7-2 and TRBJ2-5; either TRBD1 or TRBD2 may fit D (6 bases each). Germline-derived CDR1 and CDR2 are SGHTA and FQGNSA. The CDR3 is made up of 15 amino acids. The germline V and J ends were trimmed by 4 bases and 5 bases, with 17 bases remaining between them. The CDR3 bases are TGTGCCAGCAGCTCCATGGGGGGCCGCGGGGAGACCCAGTACTTC. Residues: CASSSMGGRGETQYF.

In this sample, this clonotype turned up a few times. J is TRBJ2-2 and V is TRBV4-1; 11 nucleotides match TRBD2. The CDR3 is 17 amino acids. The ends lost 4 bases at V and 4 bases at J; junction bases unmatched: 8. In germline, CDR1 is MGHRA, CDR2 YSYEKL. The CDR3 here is CASSLPTSGKFTGELFF. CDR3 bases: TGCGCCAGCAGCCTCCCGACTAGCGGGAAATTCACCGGGGAGCTGTTTTTT.

The CDR3 spells CASSLGYSTYEQYF. For the CDR3, the DNA is TGTGCCAGCAGCTTAGGGTACTCCACCTACGAGCAGTACTTC. V and J are TRBV7-9 and TRBJ2-7; D is unclear. This CDR3 comprises 14 residues. CDR1 SEHNR and CDR2 FQNEAQ come from the germline V gene (reference sequence). Trimming shortened V by 1 base and J by 2 bases, and 9 bases separated the two germline ends. The whole variable domain, filled in from reference TRBV7-9 and TRBJ2-7, reads DTGVSQNPRHKITKRGQNVTFRCDPISEHNRLYWYRQTLGQGPEFLTYFQNEAQLEKSRLLSDRFSAERPKGSFSTLEIQRTEQGDSAMYLCASSLGYSTYEQYFGPGTRLTVT.

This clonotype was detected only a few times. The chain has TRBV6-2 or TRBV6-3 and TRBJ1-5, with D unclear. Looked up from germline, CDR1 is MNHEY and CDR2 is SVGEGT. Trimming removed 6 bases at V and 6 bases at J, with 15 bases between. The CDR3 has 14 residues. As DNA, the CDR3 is TGTGCCAGCAGCCGCCCCGGCACTACTCAGCCCCAGCATTTT. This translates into CASSRPGTTQPQHF.

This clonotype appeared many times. The CDR3 sequence: CASASGITDTQYF. As DNA, the CDR3 is TGTGCCTCCGCTAGCGGAATCACAGATACGCAGTATTTT. The chain uses TRBV30 and TRBJ2-3; TRBD2 matches 7 bases. Losses at the gene ends were 7 bases for V and 2 bases for J; bases not matched to a gene: 6. CDR1 is GTSNPN and CDR2 is SVGIG in the germline V gene (reference sequence). CDR3 length: 13 residues.

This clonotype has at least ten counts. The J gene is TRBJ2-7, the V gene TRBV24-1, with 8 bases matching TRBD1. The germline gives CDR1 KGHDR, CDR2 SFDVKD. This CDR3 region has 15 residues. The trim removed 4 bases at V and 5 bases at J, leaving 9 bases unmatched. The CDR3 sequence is CATSDRDRGTHEQYF. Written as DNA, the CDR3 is TGTGCCACCAGTGACCGTGACAGGGGCACCCACGAGCAGTACTTC.

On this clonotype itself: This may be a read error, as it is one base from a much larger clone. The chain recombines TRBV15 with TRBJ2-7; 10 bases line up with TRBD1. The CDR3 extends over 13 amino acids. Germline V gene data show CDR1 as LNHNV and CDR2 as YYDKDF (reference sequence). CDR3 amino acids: CVTSREGDRGKYF. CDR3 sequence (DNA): TGTGTCACCAGCAGAGAGGGGGACAGGGGAAAGTACTTC.

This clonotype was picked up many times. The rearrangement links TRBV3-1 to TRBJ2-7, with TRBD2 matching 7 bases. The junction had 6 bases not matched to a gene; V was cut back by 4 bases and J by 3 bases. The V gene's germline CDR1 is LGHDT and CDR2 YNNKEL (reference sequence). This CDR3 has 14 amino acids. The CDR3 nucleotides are TGTGCCAGCAGCCTTGGTGGACTAGTCTACGAGCAGTACTTC. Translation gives CASSLGGLVYEQYF.

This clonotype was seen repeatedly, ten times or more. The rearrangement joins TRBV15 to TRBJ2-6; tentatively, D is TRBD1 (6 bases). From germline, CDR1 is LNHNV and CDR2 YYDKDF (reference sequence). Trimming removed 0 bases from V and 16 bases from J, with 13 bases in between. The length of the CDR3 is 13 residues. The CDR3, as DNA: TGTGCCACCAGCAGAGATAAAAAGACAGGACTGACTTTC. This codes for CATSRDKKTGLTF.

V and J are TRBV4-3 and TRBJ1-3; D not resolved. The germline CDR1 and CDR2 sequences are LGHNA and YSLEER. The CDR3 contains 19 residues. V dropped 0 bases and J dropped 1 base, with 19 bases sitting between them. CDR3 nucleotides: TGCGCCAGCAGCCAAGATCGGCGGACGGGAACCTCTTCTGGAAACACCATATATTTT. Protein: CASSQDRRTGTSSGNTIYF.

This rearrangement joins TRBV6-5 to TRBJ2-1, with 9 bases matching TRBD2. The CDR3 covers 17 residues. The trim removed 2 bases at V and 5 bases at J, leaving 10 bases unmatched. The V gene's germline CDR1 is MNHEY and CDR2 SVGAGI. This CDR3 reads CASSYRTSARKNNEQFF. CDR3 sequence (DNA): TGTGCCAGCAGTTACCGGACTAGCGCGAGAAAGAACAATGAGCAGTTCTTC.